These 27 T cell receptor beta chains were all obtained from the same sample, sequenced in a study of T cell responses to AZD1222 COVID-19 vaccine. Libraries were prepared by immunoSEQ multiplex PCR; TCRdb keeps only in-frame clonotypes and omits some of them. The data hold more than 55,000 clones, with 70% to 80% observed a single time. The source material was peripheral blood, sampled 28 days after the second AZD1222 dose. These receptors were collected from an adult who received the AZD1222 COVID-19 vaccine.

The CDR3 DNA sequence: TGTGCCAGCAGCTTAGGGCCCAATTCACCCCTCCACTTT. This gives the protein CASSLGPNSPLHF. V usage is TRBV7-2 and J usage is TRBJ1-6; D remains ambiguous. Germline values: CDR1 SGHTA, CDR2 FQGNSA. The CDR3 totals 13 residues. The germline V and J ends were trimmed by 1 base and 7 bases, with 5 bases remaining between them.

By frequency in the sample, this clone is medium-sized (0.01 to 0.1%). CDR3 in DNA: TGTGCCAGTAGTGGGACGGCCTACGAGCAGTACTTC. It codes for CASSGTAYEQYF. This sequence joins TRBV19 and TRBJ2-7, with D perhaps assigned TRBD1 or TRBD2 (5 bases each). The CDR3 length is 12 residues. V lost 5 bases to trimming and J lost 2 bases, with 7 bases between them. Germline-derived CDR1 and CDR2 are LNHDA and SQIVND (reference sequence).

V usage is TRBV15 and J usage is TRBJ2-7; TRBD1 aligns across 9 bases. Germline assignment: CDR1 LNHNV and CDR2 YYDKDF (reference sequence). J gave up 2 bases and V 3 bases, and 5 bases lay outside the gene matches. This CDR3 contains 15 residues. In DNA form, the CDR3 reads TGTGCCACCAGCAGCGCCGGGACAGGGACCTACGAGCAGTACTTC. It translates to CATSSAGTGTYEQYF.

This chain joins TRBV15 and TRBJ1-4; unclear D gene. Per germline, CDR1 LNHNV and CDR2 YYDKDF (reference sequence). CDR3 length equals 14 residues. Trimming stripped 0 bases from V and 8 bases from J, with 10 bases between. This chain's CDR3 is CATSRDRGREKLFF. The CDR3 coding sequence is TGTGCCACCAGCAGAGATCGAGGGCGAGAAAAACTGTTTTTT.

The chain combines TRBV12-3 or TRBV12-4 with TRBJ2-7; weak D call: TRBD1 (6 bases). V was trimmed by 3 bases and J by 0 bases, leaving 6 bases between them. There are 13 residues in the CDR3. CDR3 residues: CASSLGASYEQYF. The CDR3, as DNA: TGTGCCAGCAGTTTGGGGGCCTCCTACGAGCAGTACTTC.

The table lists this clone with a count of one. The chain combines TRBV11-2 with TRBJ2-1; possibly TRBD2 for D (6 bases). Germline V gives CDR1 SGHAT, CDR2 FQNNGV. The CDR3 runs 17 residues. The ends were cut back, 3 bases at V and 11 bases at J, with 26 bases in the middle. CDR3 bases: TGTGCCAGCAGCTTGAACTCCGGGGGATTCACTGGATTTAAGCAGTTCTTC. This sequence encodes CASSLNSGGFTGFKQFF.

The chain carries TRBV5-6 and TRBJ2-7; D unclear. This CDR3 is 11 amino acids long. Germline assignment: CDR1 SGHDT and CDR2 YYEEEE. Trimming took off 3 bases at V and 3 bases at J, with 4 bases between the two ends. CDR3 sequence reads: CASSSGYEQYF. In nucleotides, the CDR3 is TGTGCCAGCAGCTCGGGCTACGAGCAGTACTTC.

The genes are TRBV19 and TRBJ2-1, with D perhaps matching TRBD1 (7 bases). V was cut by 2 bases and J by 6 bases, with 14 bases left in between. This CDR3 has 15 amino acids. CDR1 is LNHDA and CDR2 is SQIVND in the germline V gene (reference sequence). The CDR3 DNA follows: TGTGCCAGTAGTATAACGGAGGGGGCAGGCAATGAGCAGTTCTTC. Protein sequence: CASSITEGAGNEQFF.

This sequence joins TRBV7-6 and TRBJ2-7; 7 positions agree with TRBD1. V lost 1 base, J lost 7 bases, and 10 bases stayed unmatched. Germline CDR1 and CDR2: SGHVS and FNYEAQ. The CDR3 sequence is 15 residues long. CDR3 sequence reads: CASSLGQGGIGEQYF. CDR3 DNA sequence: TGTGCCAGCAGCTTAGGCCAAGGGGGCATCGGGGAGCAGTACTTC.

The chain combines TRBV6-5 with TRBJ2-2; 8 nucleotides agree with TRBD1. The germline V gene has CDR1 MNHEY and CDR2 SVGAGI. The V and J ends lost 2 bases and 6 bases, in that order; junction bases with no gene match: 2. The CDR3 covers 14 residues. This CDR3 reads CASSYGQGAGELFF. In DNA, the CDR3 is TGTGCCAGCAGTTACGGACAGGGTGCCGGGGAGCTGTTTTTT.

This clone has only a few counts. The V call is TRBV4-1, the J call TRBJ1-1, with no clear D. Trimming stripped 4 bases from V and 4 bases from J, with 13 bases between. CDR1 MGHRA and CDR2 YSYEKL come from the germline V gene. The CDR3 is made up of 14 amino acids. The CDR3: CASSRGDAATEAFF. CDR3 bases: TGCGCCAGCAGCCGAGGAGATGCGGCCACTGAAGCTTTCTTT.

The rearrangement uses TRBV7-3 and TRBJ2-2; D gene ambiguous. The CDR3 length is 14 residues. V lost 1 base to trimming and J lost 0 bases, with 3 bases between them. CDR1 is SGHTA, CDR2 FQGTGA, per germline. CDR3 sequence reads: CASSLSTNTGELFF. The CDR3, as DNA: TGTGCCAGCAGCTTAAGTACGAACACCGGGGAGCTGTTTTTT.

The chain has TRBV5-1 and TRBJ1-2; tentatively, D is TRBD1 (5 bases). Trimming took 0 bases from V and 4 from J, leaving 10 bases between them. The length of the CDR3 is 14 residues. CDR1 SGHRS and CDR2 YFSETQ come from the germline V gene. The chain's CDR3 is CASSLAEGIYGYTF. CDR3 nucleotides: TGCGCCAGCAGCTTGGCCGAGGGGATCTATGGCTACACCTTC.

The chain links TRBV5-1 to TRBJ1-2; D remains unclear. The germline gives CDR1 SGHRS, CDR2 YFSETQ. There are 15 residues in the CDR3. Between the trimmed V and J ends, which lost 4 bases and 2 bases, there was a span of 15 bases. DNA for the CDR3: TGCGCCAGCAGCCCTCTTGGGGAGGCCAACTATGGCTACACCTTC. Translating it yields CASSPLGEANYGYTF.

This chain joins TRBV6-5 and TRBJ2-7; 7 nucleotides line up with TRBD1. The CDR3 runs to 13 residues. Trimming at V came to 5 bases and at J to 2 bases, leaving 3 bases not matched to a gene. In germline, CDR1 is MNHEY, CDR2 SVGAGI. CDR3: CASSQTGPYEQYF. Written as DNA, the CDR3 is TGTGCCAGCAGTCAGACAGGGCCCTACGAGCAGTACTTC.

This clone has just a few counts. CDR3 sequence reads: CASSPGGPRGSYEQYF. In DNA, the CDR3 is TGTGCCAGCAGTCCCGGAGGGCCCCGGGGGTCCTACGAGCAGTACTTC. This chain connects TRBV6-6 to TRBJ2-7, with D possibly TRBD2 on 6 matching bases. There are 16 residues in the CDR3. Germline V lookup: CDR1 MNHNY, CDR2 SVGAGI (reference sequence). V was trimmed by 5 bases and J by 1 base, leaving 18 bases between them.

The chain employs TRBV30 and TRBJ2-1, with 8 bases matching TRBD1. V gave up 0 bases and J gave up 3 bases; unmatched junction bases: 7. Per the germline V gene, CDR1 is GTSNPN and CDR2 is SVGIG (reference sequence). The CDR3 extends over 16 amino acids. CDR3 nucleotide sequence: TGTGCCTGGAGTGTACGGGGGACAGGTTACTACAATGAGCAGTTCTTC. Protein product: CAWSVRGTGYYNEQFF.

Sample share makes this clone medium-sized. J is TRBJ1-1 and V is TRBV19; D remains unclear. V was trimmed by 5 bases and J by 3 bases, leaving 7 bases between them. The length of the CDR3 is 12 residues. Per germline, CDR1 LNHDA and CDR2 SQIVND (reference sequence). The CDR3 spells CASSRAYTEAFF. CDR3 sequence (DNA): TGTGCCAGTAGTCGAGCCTACACTGAAGCTTTCTTT.

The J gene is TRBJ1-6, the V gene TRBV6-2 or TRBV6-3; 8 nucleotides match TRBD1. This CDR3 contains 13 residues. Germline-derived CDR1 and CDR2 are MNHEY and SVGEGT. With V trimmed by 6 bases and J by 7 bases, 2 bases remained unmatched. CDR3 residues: CASSGQGNSPLHF. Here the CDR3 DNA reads TGTGCCAGCAGCGGACAGGGAAATTCACCCCTCCACTTT.

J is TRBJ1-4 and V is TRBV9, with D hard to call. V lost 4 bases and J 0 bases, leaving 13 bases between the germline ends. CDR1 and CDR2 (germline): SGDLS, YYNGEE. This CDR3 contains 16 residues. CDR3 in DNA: TGTGCCAGCAGCCCGACAAGTGATGCAACTAATGAAAAACTGTTTTTT. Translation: CASSPTSDATNEKLFF.

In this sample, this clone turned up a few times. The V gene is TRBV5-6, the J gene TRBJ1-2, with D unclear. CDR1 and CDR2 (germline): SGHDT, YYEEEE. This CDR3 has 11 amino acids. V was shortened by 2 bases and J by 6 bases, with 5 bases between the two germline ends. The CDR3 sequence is CASSFLNGYTF. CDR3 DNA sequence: TGTGCCAGCAGCTTCTTGAATGGCTACACCTTC.

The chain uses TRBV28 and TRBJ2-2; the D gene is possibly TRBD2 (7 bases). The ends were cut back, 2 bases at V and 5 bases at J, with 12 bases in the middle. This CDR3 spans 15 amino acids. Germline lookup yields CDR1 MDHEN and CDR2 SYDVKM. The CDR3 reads CASSLEGEGTGELFF. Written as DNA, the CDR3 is TGTGCCAGCAGTTTAGAGGGGGAGGGAACCGGGGAGCTGTTTTTT. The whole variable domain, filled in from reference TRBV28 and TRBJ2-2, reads DVKVTQSSRYLVKRTGEKVFLECVQDMDHENMFWYRQDPGLGLRLIYFSYDVKMKEKGDIPEGYSVSREKKERFSLILESASTNQTSMYLCASSLEGEGTGELFFGEGSRLTVL.

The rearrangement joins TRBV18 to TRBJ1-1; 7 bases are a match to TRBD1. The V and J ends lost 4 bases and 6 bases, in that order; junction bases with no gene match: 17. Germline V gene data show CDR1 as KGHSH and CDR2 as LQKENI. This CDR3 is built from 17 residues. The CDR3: CASSQTGGGDRGAEAFF. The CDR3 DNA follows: TGTGCCAGCTCACAAACTGGAGGGGGCGATCGCGGCGCTGAAGCTTTCTTT.

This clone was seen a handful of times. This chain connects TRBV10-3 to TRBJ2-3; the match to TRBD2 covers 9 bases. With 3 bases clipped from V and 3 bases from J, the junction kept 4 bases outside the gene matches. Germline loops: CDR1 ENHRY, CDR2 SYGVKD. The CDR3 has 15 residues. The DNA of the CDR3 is TGTGCCATCAGTGATAGCGGGGGAAGAACAGATACGCAGTATTTT. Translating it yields CAISDSGGRTDTQYF.

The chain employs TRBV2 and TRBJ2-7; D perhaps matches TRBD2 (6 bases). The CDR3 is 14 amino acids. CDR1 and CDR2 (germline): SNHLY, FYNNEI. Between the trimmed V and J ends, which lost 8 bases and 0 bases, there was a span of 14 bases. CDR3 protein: CASRWDLSSYEQYF. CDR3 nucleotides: TGTGCCAGCCGTTGGGACTTAAGCTCCTACGAGCAGTACTTC.

The CDR3 DNA reads TGTGCCAGCAGGTTGACTAGCGGGGTTGAGCAGTTCTTC. This encodes CASRLTSGVEQFF. This chain uses TRBV3-1 (or the pseudogene TRBV3-2) with TRBJ2-1; TRBD2 matches 11 bases. CDR3 length: 13 amino acids. The germline CDR1 and CDR2 sequences are LGHDT and YNNKEL (reference sequence). Trimming took 6 bases from V and 9 from J; bases not matched to a gene: 4.

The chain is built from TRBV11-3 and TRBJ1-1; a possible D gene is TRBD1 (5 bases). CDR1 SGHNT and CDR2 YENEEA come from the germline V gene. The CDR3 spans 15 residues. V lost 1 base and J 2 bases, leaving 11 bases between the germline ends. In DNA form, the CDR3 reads TGTGCCAGCAGCTTAGGGGGGTATGAAAACACTGAAGCTTTCTTT. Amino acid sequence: CASSLGGYENTEAFF.